The 13 T cell receptor beta chains in this list originate from one sample, sequenced in a study of regulatory T cells in long-lasting Graves disease (dated by TCRdb to the early 2020s). Taken with the paper, the label for time point translates to: newly diagnosed GD, antithyroid drugs for less than 3 months. For both TCR sequencing and RNA sequencing, RNA was extracted from PBMCs in TRIzol. Library generation was performed with multiplex PCR. TCRdb records Illumina HiSeq 4000 as the sequencer. CDR3 regions were amplified by Arm-PCR with iRepertoire HTBI primers to construct TCR beta libraries. TCRdb trimmed public reads at Q25 via fastp, called clones via MiXCR and kept in-frame beta chains. A single entry per CDR3 protein holds the most common genes and DNA from its merged rows. For this sample there are fewer than 500,000 distinct CDR3 sequences; 16% appear just once. The ten largest clones capture 9.5% to 15% of the sample.

This sample was shared with a second study, whose subject was T cells in Graves' hyperthyroidism and ophthalmopathy.

Source: peripheral blood mononuclear cells (PBMCs), taken at new diagnosis, from a patient treated with antithyroid drugs. The receptors originated from a middle-aged man with Graves disease. Donor details come from another sample of the same person, matched by shared clones.

The V and J genes are TRBV27 and TRBJ1-4; D uncertain. Between the trimmed V and J ends, which lost 5 bases and 5 bases, there was a span of 9 bases. CDR3 length: 13 amino acids. Germline assignment: CDR1 MNHEY and CDR2 SMNVEV (reference sequence). Written as DNA, the CDR3 is TGTGCCAGCAGTCGGTCTCGGAATGAAAAACTGTTTTTT. Translated: CASSRSRNEKLFF.

The table lists this clonotype with many counts. This chain joins TRBV2 and TRBJ1-5; D uncertain. V shed 8 bases and J shed 0 bases, with 8 bases lying between them. The germline gives CDR1 SNHLY, CDR2 FYNNEI. CDR3 length: 13 residues. This chain's CDR3 is CASGIGSNQPQHF. CDR3 bases: TGTGCCAGCGGTATCGGTAGCAATCAGCCCCAGCATTTT.

In its sample, this clonotype was seen a few times. The rearrangement joins TRBV20-1 to TRBJ2-2, with 13 bases fitting TRBD2. The CDR3 has 17 residues. V trimming: 2 bases; J trimming: 5 bases; junction bases outside the gene matches: 8. Germline CDR1 is DFQATT and CDR2 is SNEGSKA (reference sequence). The CDR3 DNA reads as TGCAGTGCTAGACCCGGACTAGCGGGAGTCGGAACCGGGGAGCTGTTTTTT. Amino acids: CSARPGLAGVGTGELFF.

This clonotype was seen more than once but under ten times. This chain uses TRBV3-1 with TRBJ2-5; TRBD2 matches 8 bases. Germline V lookup: CDR1 LGHDT, CDR2 YNNKEL (reference sequence). The CDR3 extends over 15 amino acids. V shed 2 bases and J 5 bases; nucleotides not matched to a gene: 7. Written as DNA, the CDR3 is TGTGCCAGCAGCCAAAATACGGGAGGGGATGAGACCCAGTACTTC. It specifies CASSQNTGGDETQYF.

This clonotype occurred many times. This chain joins TRBV2 and TRBJ2-2, with 10 nucleotides matching TRBD1. There are 15 residues in the CDR3. CDR1 and CDR2 (germline): SNHLY, FYNNEI. Unmatched junction bases numbered 4, after V lost 6 bases and J lost 3 bases. The CDR3 DNA reads as TGTGCCAGCAGGACGGACAGGGGGGACACCGGGGAGCTGTTTTTT. Encoded protein: CASRTDRGDTGELFF. The full variable domain, rest sourced from reference TRBV2 and TRBJ2-2, is EPEVTQTPSHQVTQMGQEVILRCVPISNHLYFYWYRQILGQKVEFLVSFYNNEISEKSEIFDDQFSVERPDGSNFTLKIRSTKLEDSAMYFCASRTDRGDTGELFFGEGSRLTVL.

For this clonotype: A read error is possible here, since a much larger clone lies one base away. The chain employs TRBV11-2 and TRBJ2-2; D gene ambiguous. This CDR3 contains 15 residues. Germline V gives CDR1 SGHAT, CDR2 FQNNGV. This CDR3 is CAGSSITERTGELFF. The CDR3 coding sequence is TGTGCCGGCAGCTCCATCACGGAACGGACGGGGGAGCTGTTTTTT.

The chain links TRBV7-9 to TRBJ2-7; D may match TRBD1 or TRBD2 (5 bases each). CDR3 length: 14 amino acids. In germline, CDR1 is SEHNR, CDR2 FQNEAQ (reference sequence). Trimming shortened V by 5 bases and J by 2 bases, and 13 bases separated the two germline ends. For the CDR3, the DNA is TGTGCCAGCAGCGTTGGGACGGCAACCTACGAGCAGTACTTC. It specifies CASSVGTATYEQYF.

This chain links TRBV7-8 with TRBJ2-2, with D uncertain. Germline CDR1 SGHVS, CDR2 FQNEAQ. V was trimmed by 5 bases and J by 1 base, leaving 17 bases between them. The CDR3 consists of 17 residues. CDR3 nucleotide sequence: TGTGCCAGCAGCGGTAGAGCGACCCTACGGAACACCGGGGAGCTGTTTTTT. Translation gives CASSGRATLRNTGELFF.

V is TRBV24-1 and J is TRBJ2-1, with TRBD2 matching over 14 bases. The CDR3 is 16 residues long. CDR1 KGHDR and CDR2 SFDVKD come from the germline V gene. V shed 2 bases, J shed 6 bases, and the junction held 2 bases outside the gene matches. Here the CDR3 DNA reads TGTGCCACCAGTGATTGGACTAGCGGGAGGATCAATGAGCAGTTCTTC. Its protein is CATSDWTSGRINEQFF.

The chain is built from TRBV5-1 and TRBJ2-5; 7 bases are shared with TRBD1. Germline lookup yields CDR1 SGHRS and CDR2 YFSETQ. With 4 bases clipped from V and 2 bases from J, the junction kept 2 bases outside the gene matches. The CDR3 spans 13 residues. The CDR3 sequence is CASSTGQQETQYF. DNA for the CDR3: TGCGCCAGCAGCACGGGACAGCAAGAGACCCAGTACTTC.

The chain combines TRBV20-1 with TRBJ2-3, with no clear D. Germline lookup yields CDR1 DFQATT and CDR2 SNEGSKA (reference sequence). The CDR3 extends over 16 amino acids. V was pared by 0 bases and J by 5 bases, with 18 bases between. CDR3 residues: CSARDRSGGAKDTQYF. The CDR3 coding sequence is TGCAGTGCTAGAGATCGGTCAGGCGGCGCCAAAGATACGCAGTATTTT.

This clonotype was found many times. The chain couples TRBV28 to TRBJ2-2; TRBD2 might be the D (6 bases). This CDR3 has 15 amino acids. Deletions cut 4 bases from V and 3 bases from J, with 12 bases between. Germline-derived CDR1 and CDR2 are MDHEN and SYDVKM. The CDR3: CASSYIGGDTGELFF. As DNA, the CDR3 is TGTGCCAGCAGTTATATCGGGGGTGACACCGGGGAGCTGTTTTTT.

This clonotype occurred many times. The chain employs TRBV27 and TRBJ2-1, with 14 bases that match TRBD2. V trimming: 5 bases; J trimming: 7 bases; junction bases outside the gene matches: 7. Germline lookup yields CDR1 MNHEY and CDR2 SMNVEV (reference sequence). This CDR3 region has 16 residues. The CDR3 sequence is CASSVFGTSGSNEQFF. The CDR3, as DNA: TGTGCCAGCAGTGTTTTTGGGACTAGCGGGAGTAATGAGCAGTTCTTC.